One sample yielded the 2 T cell receptor beta chains listed below, sequenced in a study of CD8 T cells in ankylosing spondylitis. MiXCR was run by TCRdb on the 5' RACE reads, yielding one entry per CDR3 protein. The sample carries around 320,000 distinct CDR3 sequences, about 20% recorded once. The specimen was blood, either unsorted or a sorted T cell fraction (not recorded which). Every receptor here comes from a female donor with ankylosing spondylitis or in good health (not recorded which).

This clonotype showed up many times. The rearrangement links TRBV5-1 to TRBJ1-2, with D hard to call. V was shortened by 0 bases and J by 2 bases, with 5 bases between the two germline ends. CDR3 length: 13 residues. Germline CDR1 and CDR2: SGHRS and YFSETQ. The CDR3 region is CASSLEANYGYTF. CDR3 DNA: TGCGCCAGCAGCTTGGAGGCAAACTATGGCTACACCTTC.

This clonotype was counted only a few times. The V and J genes are TRBV9 and TRBJ1-2, with a weak D call TRBD1 (6 bases). The CDR3 length is 16 residues. V was pared by 0 bases and J by 0 bases, with 12 bases between. Germline V gene sequence: CDR1 SGDLS, CDR2 YYNGEE. The CDR3 DNA is TGTGCCAGCAGCGTAGGTGGTGGGGGGCCTAACTATGGCTACACCTTC. It specifies CASSVGGGGPNYGYTF. Variable domain in full (rest from reference TRBV9 and TRBJ1-2): DSGVTQTPKHLITATGQRVTLRCSPRSGDLSVYWYQQSLDQGLQFLIQYYNGEERAKGNILERFSAQQFPDLHSELNLSSLELGDSALYFCASSVGGGGPNYGYTFGSGTRLTVV.